The clone carrying this T cell receptor beta chain has a handful of counts. What it binds is unknown. The PCR made use of 60 Vbeta and 13 Jbeta primers. In the study's own analysis: Approximately 10 million shared chains were among tens of millions of unique TCR beta chains counted in a later analysis. Measured with immunoSEQ multiplex PCR; TCRdb has only the in-frame clones, and not every one. That table is the source of V, J and clone size, and D and trimming were worked out from the DNA. The sample records 200,000 to 300,000 clones, more than 70% being singletons. The sample is drawn from a study of cytomegalovirus exposure and HLA in healthy donors. Germline V gene sequence: CDR1 SQVTM, CDR2 ANQGSEA. The V and J ends lost 1 base and 8 bases respectively, with 17 bases between them. The CDR3 covers 15 residues. Study-level findings and limits: Across donors, sequencing depth was assumed by presence/absence analyses to be roughly uniform. One cluster of highly shared sequence variants probably arose as a sequencing artifact. TRBV6-2, TRBV6-3 and some other V segments were excluded as indistinguishable.

The chain joins TRBV29-1 to TRBJ1-4, with D possibly being TRBD1 (6 bases). This clonotype originated in a boy aged 10-17 years in good health and CMV-seronegative. Source material: PBMCs. The CDR3, as DNA: TGCAGCGTTGAAGGCGGGGGCGCATTTGGAGAAAAACTGTTTTTT. It translates to CSVEGGGAFGEKLFF.